Listed here are 20 T cell receptor beta chains from one sample, sequenced in a study of blood T cell repertoires in COVID-19. The assay was immunoSEQ multiplex PCR, and TCRdb's table has in-frame clones only and misses some. The data contain about 240,000 clones, about four fifths of them singletons. Sequenced sample: PBMCs or T cells enriched from blood (not recorded which). These receptor sequences come from a middle-aged woman who had been exposed to COVID-19.

This clone came up once. The chain combines TRBV7-2 with TRBJ2-1, with D perhaps matching TRBD2 (7 bases). The CDR3 covers 13 residues. The germline V and J ends were trimmed by 4 bases and 9 bases, with 13 bases remaining between them. Germline CDR1 is SGHTA and CDR2 is FQGNSA. The CDR3 loop reads CASSSGRGVEQFF. CDR3 in DNA: TGTGCCAGCAGCTCAGGGAGGGGGGTTGAGCAGTTCTTC.

The CDR3 loop is CASSLEKGAEAFF. For the CDR3, the DNA is TGCGCCAGCAGCTTGGAGAAGGGGGCTGAAGCTTTCTTT. The chain uses TRBV5-1 and TRBJ1-1, with D tentatively TRBD1 (6 bases). Germline CDR1 SGHRS, CDR2 YFSETQ. The V end was cut by 0 bases, the J end by 6 bases, with 9 bases between. The length of the CDR3 is 13 residues.

The chain links TRBV27 to TRBJ2-1, with TRBD1 as a possible D gene (7 bases). The CDR3 has 15 residues. Between the trimmed V and J ends, which lost 7 bases and 14 bases, there was a span of 27 bases. Per germline, CDR1 MNHEY and CDR2 SMNVEV (reference sequence). The CDR3 region has the DNA TGTGCCAGCAACCAGCACAGGGGAGCTACCCCGGGGGAGTTCTTC. Its translation: CASNQHRGATPGEFF.

This chain uses TRBV19 with TRBJ1-5, with D possibly TRBD1 on 6 matching bases. V was clipped by 5 bases and J by 1 base, with 12 bases between them. Germline V gene lookup returns CDR1 LNHDA and CDR2 SQIVND (reference sequence). The CDR3 length is 15 residues. CDR3 nucleotides: TGTGCCAGTAGTCTCGATACAGGGAGCAATCAGCCCCAGCATTTT. It encodes CASSLDTGSNQPQHF.

V and J are TRBV11-2 and TRBJ2-5; 11 bases are a match to TRBD2. Trimming took 2 bases from V and 2 from J; bases not matched to a gene: 4. CDR3 length: 16 residues. Germline CDR1 SGHAT, CDR2 FQNNGV. This CDR3 is CASSLTRLAGQETQYF. The CDR3 nucleotides are TGTGCCAGCAGCTTAACCCGACTAGCGGGGCAAGAGACCCAGTACTTC.

The gene calls are TRBV3-1 (or the pseudogene TRBV3-2) and TRBJ1-4; 8 nucleotides line up with TRBD1. CDR1 LGHDT and CDR2 YNNKEL come from the germline V gene (reference sequence). This CDR3 has 15 residues. J gave up 5 bases and V 2 bases, and 4 bases lay outside the gene matches. CDR3 region: CASSQYDRGNEKLFF. CDR3 nucleotides: TGTGCCAGCAGCCAATACGACAGGGGAAATGAAAAACTGTTTTTT.

This clone occurred a few times. This chain links TRBV19 with TRBJ1-1, with D perhaps matching TRBD1 (5 bases). CDR1 LNHDA and CDR2 SQIVND come from the germline V gene (reference sequence). Trimming cost V 0 bases and J 9 bases, with 14 bases left between them. This CDR3 spans 14 amino acids. CDR3 residues: CASSIDPGTRKAFF. CDR3 sequence (DNA): TGTGCCAGTAGTATAGATCCCGGGACTCGTAAAGCTTTCTTT.

V is TRBV7-2 and J is TRBJ1-2; D ambiguous. Germline assignment: CDR1 SGHTA and CDR2 FQGNSA. This CDR3 is built from 11 residues. Trimming took off 3 bases at V and 4 bases at J, with 3 bases between the two ends. The CDR3 loop reads CASSFGYGYTF. CDR3 nucleotide sequence: TGTGCCAGCAGCTTCGGCTATGGCTACACCTTC.

The chain employs TRBV19 and TRBJ1-5; D is unclear. The germline V gene has CDR1 LNHDA and CDR2 SQIVND (reference sequence). There are 14 residues in the CDR3. Trimming stripped 4 bases from V and 3 bases from J, with 10 bases between. CDR3 amino acids: CASSRAANNQPQHF. The CDR3 DNA is TGTGCCAGTAGTAGGGCAGCTAACAATCAGCCCCAGCATTTT. The entire variable domain, with the rest obtained from reference TRBV19 and TRBJ1-5, is as follows: DGGITQSPKYLFRKEGQNVTLSCEQNLNHDAMYWYRQDPGQGLRLIYYSQIVNDFQKGDIAEGYSVSREKKESFPLTVTSAQKNPTAFYLCASSRAANNQPQHFGDGTRLSIL.

The chain combines TRBV6-5 with TRBJ2-1, with D possibly matching TRBD1 (6 bases). The germline V gene has CDR1 MNHEY and CDR2 SVGAGI. Deletions cut 4 bases from V and 6 bases from J, with 10 bases between. The CDR3 is made up of 13 amino acids. Here the CDR3 DNA reads TGTGCCAGCAGTTCACCGACAGGCAATGAGCAGTTCTTC. Protein: CASSSPTGNEQFF.

V gene TRBV3-1 (or the pseudogene TRBV3-2) combines with J gene TRBJ1-1; 8 bases are a match to TRBD1. V was pared by 4 bases and J by 10 bases, with 8 bases of the junction left unmatched. The CDR3 contains 13 residues. The germline CDR1 and CDR2 sequences are LGHDT and YNNKEL (reference sequence). The chain's CDR3 is CASSLSGGPRAFF. The CDR3 bases are TGTGCCAGCAGCCTTTCAGGGGGCCCTCGAGCTTTCTTT.

CDR3 nucleotides: TGTGCCATCAGTGATGGACAGGCAGATACGCAGTATTTT. Amino acid sequence: CAISDGQADTQYF. The J gene is TRBJ2-3, the V gene TRBV10-3, with TRBD1 matching 7 bases. CDR1 ENHRY and CDR2 SYGVKD come from the germline V gene. J was trimmed by 4 bases and V by 3 bases; bases with no gene match: 1. The CDR3 is 13 amino acids.

The chain couples TRBV7-2 to TRBJ2-2, with TRBD1 as a possible D gene (6 bases). V lost 4 bases and J lost 5, with 11 bases in between. The germline V gene encodes CDR1 SGHTA and CDR2 FQGNSA. The CDR3 runs to 14 residues. CDR3 protein: CASSSGTTTGELFF. In DNA, the CDR3 is TGTGCCAGCAGCTCCGGGACAACAACCGGGGAGCTGTTTTTT.

CDR3 amino acids: CAIRRTGENTEAFF. CDR3 sequence (DNA): TGTGCCATCAGACGGACAGGGGAAAACACTGAAGCTTTCTTT. V usage is TRBV10-3 and J usage is TRBJ1-1; TRBD1 agrees at 9 bases. The germline V gene encodes CDR1 ENHRY and CDR2 SYGVKD. The CDR3 totals 14 residues. Losses at the gene ends were 6 bases for V and 2 bases for J; bases not matched to a gene: 4.

This chain connects TRBV18 to TRBJ1-5, with D possibly matching TRBD1 (5 bases). Trimming left V 6 bases short and J 9 bases short, with 18 bases between. CDR1 is KGHSH, CDR2 LQKENI, per germline. The CDR3 runs to 14 residues. CDR3 residues: CASSPGREGRPQHF. Here the CDR3 DNA reads TGTGCCAGCTCGCCAGGGCGGGAGGGACGGCCCCAGCATTTT.

Comment on this clone: This specimen includes other DNA sequences encoding the same CDR3. The chain combines TRBV7-9 with TRBJ1-1; TRBD1 aligns across 7 bases. CDR1 SEHNR and CDR2 FQNEAQ come from the germline V gene (reference sequence). This CDR3 has 13 residues. V trimming: 2 bases; J trimming: 3 bases; junction bases outside the gene matches: 0. DNA of the CDR3: TGTGCCAGCAGCTTAACAGGGGACACTGAAGCTTTCTTT. It yields the protein CASSLTGDTEAFF.

The gene calls are TRBV7-9 and TRBJ1-4, with 9 nucleotides matching TRBD1. Germline CDR1 SEHNR, CDR2 FQNEAQ (reference sequence). The CDR3 covers 17 residues. V was pared by 5 bases and J by 6 bases, with 13 bases of the junction left unmatched. The CDR3 region has the DNA TGTGCCAGCAGCCCCTCGATAAACAGGGGGCGGGATGAAAAACTGTTTTTT. Protein product: CASSPSINRGRDEKLFF. Using reference TRBV7-9 and TRBJ1-4 for the parts outside the CDR3, the full variable domain is DTGVSQNPRHKITKRGQNVTFRCDPISEHNRLYWYRQTLGQGPEFLTYFQNEAQLEKSRLLSDRFSAERPKGSFSTLEIQRTEQGDSAMYLCASSPSINRGRDEKLFFGSGTQLSVL.

The CDR3 loop reads CASSPGDRDYGYTF. Here the CDR3 DNA reads TGTGCCAGTAGTCCTGGTGACAGGGACTATGGCTACACCTTC. V gene TRBV19 combines with J gene TRBJ1-2; TRBD1 aligns across 7 bases. V lost 5 bases to trimming and J lost 3 bases; unmatched junction nucleotides: 6. The length of the CDR3 is 14 residues. CDR1 is LNHDA, CDR2 SQIVND, per germline (reference sequence).

There are many counts of this clone. V and J are TRBV2 and TRBJ1-2; D call uncertain. There are 12 residues in the CDR3. Germline V gives CDR1 SNHLY, CDR2 FYNNEI. Trimming cost V 3 bases and J 0 bases, with 2 bases left between them. The CDR3 loop reads CASSDTNYGYTF. The CDR3 coding sequence is TGTGCCAGCAGTGACACTAACTATGGCTACACCTTC.

The chain couples TRBV7-6 to TRBJ2-7; 8 bases agree with TRBD2. The CDR3 contains 14 residues. Trimming at V came to 5 bases and at J to 3 bases, leaving 6 bases not matched to a gene. CDR1 is SGHVS, CDR2 FNYEAQ, per germline. The CDR3 is CASSRDSGDYEQYF. The CDR3 nucleotides are TGTGCCAGCAGCCGAGATAGCGGGGACTACGAGCAGTACTTC.